This T cell receptor (beta chain) was recovered during a study of cytomegalovirus exposure and HLA in healthy donors (dated by TCRdb to about 2017). About the study as a whole: An earlier analysis of approximately 640 of the donors reported approximately 290 Gb of sequence data and 120 million or so unique TCR beta sequences from some 180 million T cells. Approximately 310 gigabases of sequencing data and tens of millions of unique TCR sequences were included in an early release covering about 600 HLA-typed donors. Of the approximately 400 genotyped donors, around 81% fell in the genetic ancestry cluster associated with self-reported Caucasian donors. The study aimed to test whether signatures of past pathogen exposure could be identified by cataloging public T cell receptors. The study profiled the T cell repertoires of approximately 700 subjects by immunosequencing and related them to cytomegalovirus serostatus. A separate validation cohort of approximately 120 different subjects was used in addition to the roughly 700-subject first cohort. The study combined high-throughput TCR immunosequencing, statistical association of individual TCRs with disease status, and machine learning to predict cytomegalovirus infection status. To study patterns of TCR occurrence, a later analysis re-analyzed previously published TCR beta repertoires from several hundred donors and added high-resolution HLA genotyping. The later analysis used no new phenotypic data to find candidate immune exposures, relying instead on TCR beta sequences and their occurrence across donors. To decide whether each TCR beta V gene segment behaved as functional or pseudogenic, an earlier analysis of some 540 of the donors relied on high-throughput TCR beta sequencing. Donor age, sex, ethnicity and CMV serostatus were compiled together with the repertoire data. Genome-wide SNP genotypes for about 60% of the roughly 700 donors were used in a later genetic analysis, which treated that subset as a discovery cohort. All discovery cohort repertoires had been generated on a single sequencing platform. HLA typing included class I and class II loci at four-digit resolution. The number of typed donors differed by locus: about 629-630 for A, B, C, DRB1 and DQB1; some 540 for DQA1; 606 for DPA1; and around 470 for DPB1. Roughly 5 DR-DQ haplotypes were handled as single units for association and clustering, since linkage in the cohort was strong. Across some 400 genotyped donors of the cohort, an average of roughly 200,000 unique TCR beta nucleotide sequences per donor were sequenced, and 15% to 20% of those sequences were non-productive.

The research as a whole found: The only immune exposure information available for the cohort was CMV serostatus. In a later analysis, HLA-associated TCR beta chains were found to be more clonally expanded and to have lower generation probabilities than equally common non-associated chains. Sequencing depth was assumed to be roughly uniform across donors in the presence/absence analyses, though that assumption may not hold. Most TCR sequences were seen in very few donors, while some public TCRs were found in many individuals. According to a later analysis, TCR association rates differed among HLA loci, with DRB1 alleles showing the most associated TCRs and HLA-C alleles showing the fewest. When HLA alleles, especially DR and DQ, strongly co-occurred, attributing TCR associations to individual alleles was difficult. A later analysis associated 16,951 TCR beta sequences with specific HLA alleles at a false discovery rate of 0.05. Cytomegalovirus status was reported to be diagnosed by the classifier with high specificity and sensitivity in both the original and validation cohorts. Linkage disequilibrium might explain the correlated functional status among segregating V segments, but an unknown experimental factor could not be ruled out. In an earlier analysis of 587 of the donors, most TCR beta V segments appeared in productive rearrangements about 90% or about 30% of the time, broadly matching IMGT annotations. Compared with the roughly 700-donor mean, donors in an Asian-associated ancestry cluster had fewer N-insertions in productive TCRs, according to a later genetic analysis. Because HLA typing was unavailable for some donors at each locus, only the typed subset was used in association tests. This cohort had only TCR beta chains sequenced, and the lack of alpha or paired-chain data limited which features could be detected. A few of the identified cytomegalovirus-associated TCR beta chains were confirmed in vitro to be specific for cytomegalovirus antigens. Several of the top co-occurrence clusters appeared to be linked to parvovirus B19, influenza, CMV and Epstein-Barr virus, according to a later analysis. A total of 164 TCR beta chains were listed by the study as associated with cytomegalovirus. Because counts were too low, roughly 17 rarely observed V segments, including chromosome 9 orphons, were left out of the earlier analysis of approximately 500 of the donors. It was suggested by the authors that the approach could potentially be generalized to other disease states and immunological phenotypes. Some IMGT-functional V segments, including TRBV6-2 and TRBV6-3, could not be told apart with the 87-base-pair reads, so those segments were excluded. The sequencing pipeline was judged likely to have produced a cluster of highly shared sequence variants as a technical artifact. A further reported finding was that TCR beta sequences accurately predicted the HLA-A and HLA-B alleles for most subjects in the first cohort. A later genetic analysis associated a missense DCLRE1C variant with V-gene and J-gene trimming of TCR beta chains, and an independent cohort replicated the association. Most CMV-associated TCR beta chains appeared to be HLA-restricted in a later analysis, and the HLA associations seemed to be driven largely by CMV exposure.

The cohort was made up of 500 to 850 healthy bone marrow donors. At the time of sampling, every cohort member was nominally healthy, though immune exposures that went unrecorded were likely present. The donor was CMV seropositive and was included in the group of 270 or so seropositive cohort members. A peripheral blood sample was collected from each donor, and TCR beta sequencing was performed on peripheral blood mononuclear cells. Genomic DNA extraction from the blood cell samples was performed with the Qiagen DNeasy Blood Extraction Kit. CDR1 and CDR2 (SGHTS, YDEGEE) derive from the germline V gene. The cysteine opens and the phenylalanine closes a CDR3 of 17 amino acids. The kept DNA is CDR3 alone, 51 bases in frame from the first base. Compared with germline, V lacks 5 bases and J lacks 4 bases; bases without a gene match: 10. Libraries were prepared through the immunoSEQ multiplex PCR assay. For the multiplex PCR, a mixture combining 60 forward primers for TCR Vbeta segments and 13 reverse primers for TCR Jbeta segments was used. Amplification of the CDR3 region of rearranged TCR beta genes was performed with a multiplex PCR assay on genomic DNA. The Illumina HiSeq System was used to sequence the amplified TCR beta libraries as 87-base-pair reads. In the source study's methods: In a later analysis, 70 million to 95 million unique TCR beta chains were counted across the 500 to 850 repertoires, and about 9.9 million of these chains were shared by at least two donors. A nearest-neighbor algorithm error-corrected the raw reads and collapsed the reads into unique sequences, merging closely related sequences to remove PCR and sequencing errors. CDR3 sequences were aligned to IMGT reference sequences to assign V, D and J gene segments. Each retained sequence needed at least a six-nucleotide match to both a V gene segment and a J gene segment. A rearrangement counted as productive if the CDR3 had no stop codons and remained in frame with V and J, and every other rearrangement counted as non-productive. Following IMGT convention, CDR3 was defined as the stretch from the second conserved V-encoded cysteine to the conserved J-encoded phenylalanine. The earlier analysis of 500 to 600 of the donors excluded sequences that lacked an unambiguous match to a single V gene segment. An earlier analysis of 550 to 650 of the donors classified V segments as functional when productive rearrangements were above 56.7% and as segregating when the standard deviation between donors was above 5%. A statistical classification framework was built to diagnose cytomegalovirus status from the catalog of TCR beta chain sequences. In a later analysis, V and J genes were assigned by comparing TCR nucleotide sequences against IMGT/GENE-DB human TR gene sequences. In a later analysis, CDR3 sequences and most-parsimonious VDJ recombination scenarios were assigned using the TCRdist pipeline. A later analysis defined each TCR beta chain by its CDR3 amino acid sequence plus V-gene family, and excluded reads lacking a unique V-gene family. To address suspected cross-contamination and a sequencing artifact, a later analysis removed a few hundred highly shared, low-generation-probability nucleotide sequences. In a later analysis, a clonal expansion index was calculated for each public chain from normalized within-repertoire ranks of inferred template counts. In a later analysis, generation probabilities were computed using a VDJ recombination model fitted to out-of-frame rearrangements, and the results were checked against IGoR. A later analysis scored TCR-TCR, TCR-HLA and TCR-CMV co-occurrence with hypergeometric tests, applying a repertoire-size bias correction to TCR pairs. A later analysis estimated false discovery rates by permuting HLA or CMV assignments 20 times. In a later analysis, co-occurring TCRs were grouped using DBSCAN, with TCRdist sequence similarity added in when clustering inside HLA-allele-positive subsets. For co-occurrence clustering, repertoires with fewer than 30,000 or more than 120,000 public chains were excluded, along with about five repertoires with anomalous nucleotide sharing. TCRdb holds this immuneACCESS table with in-frame rearrangements only. Some clones are missing; in checked studies, unresolved V genes explain under half, and the rest has no known cause. V, J and clone size reflect that table, while D and trimming were determined from the DNA. This sample is represented by some 140,000 clones; 55% to 75% of them were singletons. The top ten hold over 4% of the sample.

Comments on this clone: There is no known antigen for this receptor. Nothing much larger sits one base from this clone, and base qualities are not available.

Recombination linked TRBV5-8 to TRBJ2-1, with 12 middle bases fitting TRBD2. The TCR was taken from a man over 45 in good health and CMV-seropositive. The sample consisted of PBMCs. The CDR3 here reads CASRPPPGLAGYNEQFF. The nucleotides read TGTGCCAGCAGACCCCCCCCGGGACTAGCGGGTTACAATGAGCAGTTCTTC.